The clone carrying this TCR beta chain appeared a few times. The antigen remains undetermined. This sample stems from a study of beta chain features in type 1 diabetes. As for the study in general: Patients shared similar age, gender and cell yields with healthy donors. Sorted cell examination encompassed approximately 110 million cells across all samples.

Broader study findings: Significant though moderate, a shortening of TCRB CDR3s appeared in all four CD4+ subsets of Type 1 diabetes patients.

The germline V and J ends were trimmed by 0 bases and 8 bases, with 20 bases remaining between them. Germline CDR1 MNHEY, CDR2 SMNVEV (reference sequence). The length of the CDR3 is 17 residues. Of the isolated RNA, all was reverse transcribed, and so the sequenced material was expressed TCRB transcripts. The repertoire was sequenced with immunoSEQ multiplex PCR; TCRdb's copy has only in-frame clones and lacks some. This table holds around 160,000 clones, 7.5% to 9.5% found once. Sample: central memory CD4+ T cells from blood. The sequence was collected from a woman aged 18-29 years with type 1 diabetes. The genes are TRBV27 and TRBJ2-1, with D maybe TRBD1 (5 bases). The CDR3 bases are TGTGCCAGCAGTTTATCCTGGGCGGTGGGGCAGGGCGATGAGCAGTTCTTC. Amino acids: CASSLSWAVGQGDEQFF.